This T cell receptor beta chain was retrieved from a study of control samples from healthy donors and cancer patients. Sequenced by immunoSEQ multiplex PCR; TCRdb stores in-frame clones only, minus some. Of approximately 49,000 clones listed, roughly nine tenths are singletons. The CDR3 is made up of 14 amino acids. Germline-derived CDR1 and CDR2 are KGHSH and LQKENI. Unmatched junction bases numbered 5, after V lost 5 bases and J lost 3 bases. This clone was counted once. The receptor was isolated from a man in his forties or fifties with colorectal cancer. Source material: PBMCs. The chain is built from TRBV18 and TRBJ1-1, with 8 bases that match TRBD1. The CDR3 reads CASSFRGRDTEAFF. The CDR3 DNA follows: TGTGCCAGCTCATTCAGGGGGCGAGACACTGAAGCTTTCTTT. Combining the CDR3 with reference TRBV18 and TRBJ1-1 gives the whole variable domain NAGVMQNPRHLVRRRGQEARLRCSPMKGHSHVYWYRQLPEEGLKFMVYLQKENIIDESGMPKERFSAEFPKEGPSILRIQQVVRGDSAAYFCASSFRGRDTEAFFGQGTRLTVV.